This is a list of T cell receptor beta chains from one sample in a study of T cell responses to AZD1222 COVID-19 vaccine. Libraries were prepared by immunoSEQ multiplex PCR; TCRdb keeps only in-frame clonotypes and omits some of them. The sample contains about 120,000 clones, over 75% of which appear only once. Sequenced material: peripheral blood, taken on day 0 of MenACWY control vaccination. These receptors were collected from an adult in good health. The CDR3 runs from the conserved cysteine through the conserved F or W. A D gene is named only where the DNA matches it firmly. Clone size is not always given. Where it is, it says once, few, many or a class for expanded clones.

j_call: TRBJ2-1
clone_size: NA
d_call: TRBD2
v_call: TRBV5-1
cdr3_aa: CASSPMAGGNNEQFF
cdr3_nt: TGCGCCAGCAGCCCGATGGCGGGAGGGAACAATGAGCAGTTCTTC

j_call: TRBJ1-2
clone_size: NA
d_call: NA
v_call: TRBV30
cdr3_aa: CAWSHNGGKGPVSGYTF
cdr3_nt: TGTGCCTGGAGTCATAACGGTGGAAAAGGACCCGTCTCTGGCTACACCTTC

j_call: TRBJ1-5
clone_size: NA
d_call: NA
v_call: TRBV7-8
cdr3_aa: CASSPRDTNNQPQHF
cdr3_nt: TGTGCCAGCAGCCCGCGGGACACCAACAATCAGCCCCAGCATTTT

j_call: TRBJ2-7
clone_size: NA
d_call: NA
v_call: TRBV28
cdr3_aa: CASKDFRTTYEQYF
cdr3_nt: TGTGCCAGCAAGGACTTCCGGACCACCTACGAGCAGTACTTC

j_call: TRBJ2-7
clone_size: NA
d_call: TRBD1
v_call: TRBV18
cdr3_aa: CASSPGTGVPGEQYF
cdr3_nt: TGTGCCAGCTCACCTGGGACAGGGGTCCCTGGGGAGCAGTACTTC

j_call: TRBJ2-7
clone_size: NA
d_call: TRBD1
v_call: TRBV19
cdr3_aa: CASRLTGGPYEQYF
cdr3_nt: TGTGCCAGCCGCCTGACAGGGGGACCCTACGAGCAGTACTTC

j_call: TRBJ1-1
clone_size: NA
d_call: TRBD1
v_call: TRBV28
cdr3_aa: CASSLYGTGGENTEAFF
cdr3_nt: TGTGCCAGCAGTTTATACGGGACAGGGGGCGAGAACACTGAAGCTTTCTTT

j_call: TRBJ1-1
clone_size: NA
d_call: NA
v_call: TRBV3-1/TRBV3-2
cdr3_aa: CASSQVWYTEAFF
cdr3_nt: TGTGCCAGCAGCCAAGTATGGTACACTGAAGCTTTCTTT

j_call: TRBJ1-5
clone_size: NA
d_call: TRBD1
v_call: TRBV7-8
cdr3_aa: CASSFGDRGLYRNQPQHF
cdr3_nt: TGTGCCAGCAGCTTCGGGGACAGGGGACTATATCGCAATCAGCCCCAGCATTTT

j_call: TRBJ2-7
clone_size: NA
d_call: NA
v_call: TRBV2
cdr3_aa: CASSEERGAYEQYF
cdr3_nt: TGTGCCAGCAGTGAAGAGAGGGGAGCCTACGAGCAGTACTTC

j_call: TRBJ1-6
clone_size: NA
d_call: NA
v_call: TRBV19
cdr3_aa: CASSNRATGSPLHF
cdr3_nt: TGTGCCAGTAGTAACCGGGCAACGGGTTCACCCCTCCACTTT

j_call: TRBJ1-1
clone_size: NA
d_call: TRBD1
v_call: TRBV5-1
cdr3_aa: CASSQVPGQGSGTEAFF
cdr3_nt: TGCGCCAGCAGCCAAGTCCCGGGACAGGGTTCGGGCACTGAAGCTTTCTTT

j_call: TRBJ1-3
clone_size: NA
d_call: NA
v_call: TRBV3-1/TRBV3-2
cdr3_aa: CASGTGTSGNTIYF
cdr3_nt: TGTGCCAGCGGCACAGGGACCTCTGGAAACACCATATATTTT

j_call: TRBJ2-1
clone_size: NA
d_call: NA
v_call: TRBV5-1
cdr3_aa: CASSLETSGLSEQFF
cdr3_nt: TGCGCCAGCAGCTTGGAGACAAGCGGACTTTCTGAGCAGTTCTTC

j_call: TRBJ2-1
clone_size: NA
d_call: TRBD1
v_call: TRBV14
cdr3_aa: CASSHFLAGGNEQFF
cdr3_nt: TGTGCCAGCAGCCATTTCTTGGCAGGGGGCAATGAGCAGTTCTTC

j_call: TRBJ2-2
clone_size: NA
d_call: TRBD2
v_call: TRBV7-3
cdr3_aa: CASSISGGPGTGELFF
cdr3_nt: TGTGCCAGCAGCATATCGGGAGGGCCAGGCACCGGGGAGCTGTTTTTT

j_call: TRBJ2-7
clone_size: few
d_call: TRBD1
v_call: TRBV5-1
cdr3_aa: CASSLGDREYEQYF
cdr3_nt: TGCGCCAGCAGCTTGGGGGACAGGGAGTACGAGCAGTACTTC

j_call: TRBJ2-7
clone_size: NA
d_call: TRBD2
v_call: TRBV27
cdr3_aa: CASSLVSSGSNEQYF
cdr3_nt: TGTGCCAGCAGTTTAGTTTCTAGCGGGAGCAACGAGCAGTACTTC

j_call: TRBJ2-1
clone_size: NA
d_call: TRBD2
v_call: TRBV2
cdr3_aa: CASRPGLAGSYNEQFF
cdr3_nt: TGTGCCAGCAGACCGGGACTAGCGGGAAGCTACAATGAGCAGTTCTTC

j_call: TRBJ1-5
clone_size: NA
d_call: TRBD1
v_call: TRBV19
cdr3_aa: CASSTRWTGGNQPQHF
cdr3_nt: TGTGCCAGTAGTACTCGATGGACAGGAGGCAATCAGCCCCAGCATTTT

j_call: TRBJ2-3
clone_size: NA
d_call: TRBD1
v_call: TRBV28
cdr3_aa: CASRPDRGGGDTQYF
cdr3_nt: TGTGCCAGCAGGCCCGACAGGGGAGGAGGAGATACGCAGTATTTT

j_call: TRBJ2-4
clone_size: NA
d_call: TRBD2
v_call: TRBV15
cdr3_aa: CATSHTREGAKNIQYF
cdr3_nt: TGTGCCACCAGCCACACCCGGGAGGGAGCCAAAAACATTCAGTACTTC

j_call: TRBJ1-4
clone_size: NA
d_call: NA
v_call: TRBV5-1
cdr3_aa: CASSLNPGVNEKLFF
cdr3_nt: TGCGCCAGCAGCTTGAACCCGGGCGTTAATGAAAAACTGTTTTTT

j_call: TRBJ2-3
clone_size: NA
d_call: TRBD1
v_call: TRBV3-1/TRBV3-2
cdr3_aa: CASSYDRGSTDTQYF
cdr3_nt: TGTGCCAGCAGCTACGACAGGGGGAGCACAGATACGCAGTATTTT

j_call: TRBJ1-1
clone_size: NA
d_call: NA
v_call: TRBV5-1
cdr3_aa: CATREDGGGDTEAFF
cdr3_nt: TGCGCCACCAGGGAGGACGGAGGAGGGGACACTGAAGCTTTCTTT

j_call: TRBJ2-2
clone_size: NA
d_call: TRBD2
v_call: TRBV11-2
cdr3_aa: CASSFELAGTGELFF
cdr3_nt: TGTGCCAGCAGCTTTGAACTAGCGGGCACCGGGGAGCTGTTTTTT

j_call: TRBJ2-1
clone_size: NA
d_call: TRBD2
v_call: TRBV9
cdr3_aa: CASSGYGLAGYEQFF
cdr3_nt: TGTGCCAGCAGCGGTTACGGACTAGCGGGATATGAGCAGTTCTTC

j_call: TRBJ2-2
clone_size: NA
d_call: NA
v_call: TRBV18
cdr3_aa: CASSRNTGELFF
cdr3_nt: TGTGCCAGCTCAAGAAACACCGGGGAGCTGTTTTTT

j_call: TRBJ2-2
clone_size: NA
d_call: TRBD1
v_call: TRBV19
cdr3_aa: CASSIGTGFTGELFF
cdr3_nt: TGTGCCAGTAGTATAGGGACAGGGTTCACCGGGGAGCTGTTTTTT

j_call: TRBJ1-2
clone_size: NA
d_call: NA
v_call: TRBV19
cdr3_aa: CASSRAANNYGYTF
cdr3_nt: TGTGCCAGTAGTAGAGCGGCGAATAACTATGGCTACACCTTC

j_call: TRBJ2-7
clone_size: NA
d_call: TRBD1
v_call: TRBV7-2
cdr3_aa: CASSGAGGFREQYF
cdr3_nt: TGTGCCAGCAGCGGGGCAGGGGGCTTCCGCGAGCAGTACTTC

j_call: TRBJ1-2
clone_size: NA
d_call: TRBD1
v_call: TRBV3-1/TRBV3-2
cdr3_aa: CASSQDGDSYGYTF
cdr3_nt: TGTGCCAGCAGCCAAGATGGGGACAGCTATGGCTACACCTTC

j_call: TRBJ1-4
clone_size: NA
d_call: NA
v_call: TRBV18
cdr3_aa: CASSSIQRDEKLFF
cdr3_nt: TGTGCCAGCTCATCGATCCAACGGGATGAAAAACTGTTTTTT

j_call: TRBJ2-5
clone_size: NA
d_call: TRBD1
v_call: TRBV7-9
cdr3_aa: CASSPNGQGQETQYF
cdr3_nt: TGTGCCAGCAGCCCTAATGGACAGGGGCAAGAGACCCAGTACTTC

j_call: TRBJ1-1
clone_size: once
d_call: NA
v_call: TRBV20-1
cdr3_aa: CSASRGKTEAFF
cdr3_nt: TGCAGTGCCAGTAGGGGCAAGACTGAAGCTTTCTTT

j_call: TRBJ1-2
clone_size: NA
d_call: TRBD1
v_call: TRBV27
cdr3_aa: CASTTTGTGYTF
cdr3_nt: TGTGCCAGCACCACGACAGGGACTGGCTACACCTTC

j_call: TRBJ2-2
clone_size: NA
d_call: NA
v_call: TRBV5-1
cdr3_aa: CASTRWDESGELFF
cdr3_nt: TGCGCCAGCACCCGATGGGACGAGTCCGGGGAGCTGTTTTTT

j_call: TRBJ1-6
clone_size: NA
d_call: NA
v_call: TRBV2
cdr3_aa: CAGTLGQSYSPLHF
cdr3_nt: TGTGCCGGGACCTTGGGGCAATCATATTCACCCCTCCACTTT

j_call: TRBJ1-5
clone_size: NA
d_call: NA
v_call: TRBV10-3
cdr3_aa: CAISESGASNQPQHF
cdr3_nt: TGTGCCATCAGTGAGTCAGGGGCTAGCAATCAGCCCCAGCATTTT

j_call: TRBJ1-1
clone_size: NA
d_call: NA
v_call: TRBV29-1
cdr3_aa: CSVEIVRALNTEAFF
cdr3_nt: TGCAGCGTTGAGATCGTTAGGGCCCTGAACACTGAAGCTTTCTTT

j_call: TRBJ1-2
clone_size: NA
d_call: NA
v_call: TRBV29-1
cdr3_aa: CSVQGALGGYTF
cdr3_nt: TGCAGCGTTCAGGGCGCCTTGGGTGGCTACACCTTC

j_call: TRBJ1-6
clone_size: few
d_call: NA
v_call: TRBV2
cdr3_aa: CASKQGNSPLHF
cdr3_nt: TGTGCCAGCAAGCAGGGGAATTCACCCCTCCACTTT

j_call: TRBJ2-2
clone_size: NA
d_call: NA
v_call: TRBV27
cdr3_aa: CASSRGPLGHTGELFF
cdr3_nt: TGTGCCAGCAGCCGGGGGCCATTGGGACACACCGGGGAGCTGTTTTTT

j_call: TRBJ2-5
clone_size: NA
d_call: NA
v_call: TRBV20-1
cdr3_aa: CSASQETQYF
cdr3_nt: TGCAGTGCCAGTCAAGAGACCCAGTACTTC

j_call: TRBJ1-2
clone_size: NA
d_call: NA
v_call: TRBV11-2
cdr3_aa: CAITEAGGYTF
cdr3_nt: TGTGCCATCACGGAAGCCGGGGGCTACACCTTC

j_call: TRBJ1-3
clone_size: NA
d_call: NA
v_call: TRBV3-1/TRBV3-2
cdr3_aa: CASSQEVGIGNTIYF
cdr3_nt: TGTGCCAGCAGCCAAGAAGTAGGGATTGGAAACACCATATATTTT

j_call: TRBJ1-2
clone_size: NA
d_call: NA
v_call: TRBV7-2
cdr3_aa: CASSLERQGRRNYGYTF
cdr3_nt: TGTGCCAGCAGCTTAGAAAGGCAGGGTAGGAGAAACTATGGCTACACCTTC

j_call: TRBJ2-7
clone_size: NA
d_call: TRBD1
v_call: TRBV24-1
cdr3_aa: CATSPSGTGEEEQYF
cdr3_nt: TGTGCCACCAGCCCTTCCGGGACAGGGGAGGAAGAGCAGTACTTC

j_call: TRBJ1-3
clone_size: NA
d_call: NA
v_call: TRBV25-1
cdr3_aa: CASSDGGASGNTIYF
cdr3_nt: TGTGCCAGCAGTGATGGTGGGGCCTCTGGAAACACCATATATTTT

j_call: TRBJ2-2
clone_size: NA
d_call: NA
v_call: TRBV3-1/TRBV3-2
cdr3_aa: CASSWLAGELFF
cdr3_nt: TGTGCCAGCAGTTGGTTGGCCGGGGAGCTGTTTTTT

j_call: TRBJ2-1
clone_size: NA
d_call: TRBD2
v_call: TRBV7-9
cdr3_aa: CASSFAATSEYEQFF
cdr3_nt: TGTGCCAGCAGCTTTGCCGCGACTAGCGAGTATGAGCAGTTCTTC

j_call: TRBJ1-4
clone_size: NA
d_call: NA
v_call: TRBV5-4
cdr3_aa: CASRDGGTGNEKLFF
cdr3_nt: TGTGCCAGCAGGGATGGGGGGACCGGGAATGAAAAACTGTTTTTT

j_call: TRBJ1-2
clone_size: NA
d_call: TRBD1
v_call: TRBV27
cdr3_aa: CASSLGQGMNGYTF
cdr3_nt: TGTGCCAGCAGTCTAGGACAGGGTATGAATGGCTACACCTTC

j_call: TRBJ2-3
clone_size: once
d_call: TRBD2
v_call: TRBV5-1
cdr3_aa: CASSSGLAGRATDTQYF
cdr3_nt: TGCGCCAGCAGCTCCGGACTAGCGGGACGGGCAACAGATACGCAGTATTTT

j_call: TRBJ2-4
clone_size: NA
d_call: NA
v_call: TRBV27
cdr3_aa: CASSRSRGDIQYF
cdr3_nt: TGTGCCAGCAGTCGGTCTAGGGGTGACATTCAGTACTTC

j_call: TRBJ2-6
clone_size: NA
d_call: TRBD1
v_call: TRBV6-4
cdr3_aa: CASSDRGQGVSGANVLTF
cdr3_nt: TGTGCCAGCAGTGACAGAGGACAGGGAGTCTCTGGGGCCAACGTCCTGACTTTC